The next 21 T cell receptor beta chains were all read from a single sample in a study of shared clonotypes between healthy human individuals. Measured with immunoSEQ multiplex PCR; TCRdb has only the in-frame clones, and not every one. The table includes about 590,000 clones, just under 97% detected once. Only CD45RO-negative cells positively selected for CCR7 counted as naive CD8 cells, so terminally differentiated effector memory CD45RA+ cells were excluded. Specimen: naive CD8+ T cells sorted from blood. These receptors were obtained from a woman in her twenties or thirties in good health.

V gene TRBV19 combines with J gene TRBJ1-1, with D tentatively TRBD1 (6 bases). V lost 6 bases and J 1 base, leaving 12 bases between the germline ends. This CDR3 is 14 amino acids long. The germline V gene encodes CDR1 LNHDA and CDR2 SQIVND (reference sequence). CDR3 sequence reads: CASRVGHKNTEAFF. The CDR3 region has the DNA TGTGCCAGTAGGGTGGGACATAAGAACACTGAAGCTTTCTTT.

This chain links TRBV9 with TRBJ1-3; D is perhaps TRBD1 (5 bases). Germline V gene sequence: CDR1 SGDLS, CDR2 YYNGEE. The CDR3 is made up of 14 amino acids. Trimming removed 0 bases at V and 7 bases at J, with 11 bases between. In DNA form, the CDR3 reads TGTGCCAGCAGCGTAGACGACAGAAGGAACACCATATATTTT. This gives the protein CASSVDDRRNTIYF.

The rearrangement uses TRBV27 and TRBJ1-2, with 7 bases fitting TRBD1. This CDR3 is 15 amino acids long. Germline CDR1 MNHEY, CDR2 SMNVEV (reference sequence). V gave up 8 bases and J gave up 4 bases; unmatched junction bases: 13. The CDR3 DNA follows: TGTGCCAGCGGGTATGGGACAGTCCCACGCTATGGCTACACCTTC. Translated, it gives CASGYGTVPRYGYTF.

The genes are TRBV5-1 and TRBJ2-7, with D possibly TRBD2 on 6 matching bases. Trimming cost V 4 bases and J 0 bases, with 17 bases left between them. CDR3 length: 16 residues. In germline, CDR1 is SGHRS, CDR2 YFSETQ. CDR3 nucleotides: TGCGCCAGCAGCGTAAACCTAGCGCTAAACTCCTACGAGCAGTACTTC. It is translated as CASSVNLALNSYEQYF.

The chain carries TRBV27 and TRBJ2-1; D is tentatively TRBD1 or TRBD2 (6 bases each). The germline V and J ends were trimmed by 3 bases and 4 bases, with 13 bases remaining between them. Per the germline V gene, CDR1 is MNHEY and CDR2 is SMNVEV (reference sequence). The CDR3 totals 15 residues. The CDR3 DNA reads as TGTGCCAGCAGTTTTGGGTGGAGGGGGTACAATGAGCAGTTCTTC. Amino acids: CASSFGWRGYNEQFF.

The V gene is TRBV28, the J gene TRBJ1-1; weak D call: TRBD1 (6 bases). Looked up from germline, CDR1 is MDHEN and CDR2 is SYDVKM. With 3 bases removed from V and 6 bases from J, the gap between germline ends came to 14 bases. The CDR3 has 14 residues. Written as DNA, the CDR3 is TGTGCCAGCAGTTTGACAGGACCTAGCCCTGAAGCTTTCTTT. Its translation is CASSLTGPSPEAFF.

This clone was counted only a few times. The chain uses TRBV4-1 and TRBJ2-1, with TRBD2 matching over 11 bases. Germline CDR1 reads MGHRA; CDR2 reads YSYEKL. V was pared by 0 bases and J by 4 bases, with 5 bases of the junction left unmatched. The CDR3 length is 17 residues. The CDR3 DNA follows: TGCGCCAGCAGCCAAGATGGGGGACTAGCGGTTTACAATGAGCAGTTCTTC. Encoded protein: CASSQDGGLAVYNEQFF.

The chain has TRBV4-2 and TRBJ2-7, with D unresolved. CDR1 LGHNA and CDR2 YNFKEQ come from the germline V gene. CDR3 length: 13 amino acids. The V end lost 0 bases, the J end lost 2 bases, and 5 bases lay between the germline ends. CDR3: CASSQDGTYEQYF. CDR3 nucleotides: TGTGCCAGCAGCCAAGATGGAACCTACGAGCAGTACTTC.

V gene TRBV28 combines with J gene TRBJ2-3, with 8 bases matching TRBD2. CDR1 is MDHEN and CDR2 is SYDVKM in the germline V gene. The CDR3 spans 15 residues. The V and J ends lost 7 bases and 2 bases, in that order; junction bases with no gene match: 8. The CDR3 sequence: CASISRGGYTDTQYF. CDR3 nucleotide sequence: TGTGCCAGCATCTCACGGGGGGGATACACAGATACGCAGTATTTT.

This sequence joins TRBV27 and TRBJ1-2; tentatively, D is TRBD1 (6 bases). Per germline, CDR1 MNHEY and CDR2 SMNVEV (reference sequence). There are 15 residues in the CDR3. The V end lost 5 bases, the J end lost 4 bases, and 17 bases lay between the germline ends. The CDR3 loop reads CASSPGTTIRYGYTF. CDR3 nucleotide sequence: TGTGCCAGCAGTCCCGGGACAACGATACGCTATGGCTACACCTTC.

CDR3 sequence reads: CASSIWGNQPQHF. CDR3 bases: TGTGCCAGTAGTATATGGGGAAATCAGCCCCAGCATTTT. The rearrangement uses TRBV19 and TRBJ1-5; unclear D gene. The ends were cut back, 2 bases at V and 4 bases at J, with 6 bases in the middle. Germline CDR1 and CDR2: LNHDA and SQIVND (reference sequence). The CDR3 has 13 residues.

J is TRBJ2-7 and V is TRBV27; 10 positions agree with TRBD2. Germline values: CDR1 MNHEY, CDR2 SMNVEV (reference sequence). Trimming took 4 bases from V and 4 from J; bases not matched to a gene: 7. The CDR3 runs to 15 residues. The CDR3 region has the DNA TGTGCCAGCAGTTCCCTAGCGGGAGATAGGTACGAGCAGTACTTC. This sequence encodes CASSSLAGDRYEQYF.

The J gene is TRBJ2-7, the V gene TRBV27, with D maybe TRBD1 (6 bases). V lost 6 bases to trimming and J lost 3 bases, with 15 bases between them. This CDR3 spans 14 amino acids. CDR1 is MNHEY and CDR2 is SMNVEV in the germline V gene (reference sequence). CDR3 region: CASRPSGTYYEQYF. CDR3 nucleotide sequence: TGTGCCAGCAGGCCGTCCGGGACATACTACGAGCAGTACTTC.

This clone was counted at least ten times. The J gene is TRBJ2-7, the V gene TRBV29-1, with a tentative D call TRBD1 (5 bases). Germline CDR1 and CDR2: SQVTM and ANQGSEA. This CDR3 contains 12 residues. Trimming took 5 bases from V and 6 from J, leaving 14 bases between them. DNA for the CDR3: TGCAGCGTTCCAACAGGTTTCGGCGAGCAGTACTTC. It encodes CSVPTGFGEQYF.

This chain uses TRBV7-9 with TRBJ2-7; D is unclear. Per germline, CDR1 SEHNR and CDR2 FQNEAQ (reference sequence). The CDR3 runs to 13 residues. Trimming took 5 bases from V and 4 from J, leaving 12 bases between them. This CDR3 is CASSPRTSYEQYF. For the CDR3, the DNA is TGTGCCAGCAGCCCGCGGACGTCTTACGAGCAGTACTTC. Combining the CDR3 with reference TRBV7-9 and TRBJ2-7 gives the whole variable domain DTGVSQNPRHKITKRGQNVTFRCDPISEHNRLYWYRQTLGQGPEFLTYFQNEAQLEKSRLLSDRFSAERPKGSFSTLEIQRTEQGDSAMYLCASSPRTSYEQYFGPGTRLTVT.

The V gene is TRBV13, the J gene TRBJ2-2, with D possibly called TRBD1 or TRBD2 (5 bases each). This CDR3 contains 16 residues. CDR1 is PRHDT, CDR2 FYEKMQ, per germline (reference sequence). V was shortened by 0 bases and J by 0 bases, with 8 bases between the two germline ends. The CDR3 reads CASSLGRGANTGELFF. The CDR3 region has the DNA TGTGCCAGCAGCTTAGGTAGAGGGGCGAACACCGGGGAGCTGTTTTTT.

Turning to this clone: Relative to the germline gene, one junction end is altered; a read error may explain this. This chain links TRBV7-9 with TRBJ2-1; 7 positions match TRBD2. CDR1 SEHNR and CDR2 FQNEAQ come from the germline V gene (reference sequence). The CDR3 covers 16 residues. The CDR3 sequence: CASSPRGGSSYNGQFF. CDR3 coding DNA: TGTGCCAGCAGCCCGAGGGGCGGGAGTAGTTACAATGGGCAGTTCTTC.

The chain has TRBV7-9 and TRBJ1-5; D gene unclear. The CDR3 extends over 14 amino acids. Trimming removed 1 base at V and 6 bases at J, with 10 bases between. Per the germline V gene, CDR1 is SEHNR and CDR2 is FQNEAQ (reference sequence). The CDR3 sequence: CASSLGGRGQPQHF. DNA for the CDR3: TGTGCCAGCAGCTTAGGCGGGCGGGGTCAGCCCCAGCATTTT.

The chain recombines TRBV10-2 with TRBJ2-5, with D uncertain. This CDR3 region has 11 residues. With 3 bases removed from V and 5 bases from J, the gap between germline ends came to 4 bases. In germline, CDR1 is WSHSY, CDR2 SAAADI. The CDR3 DNA is TGCGCCAGCAGTGATCAGGAGACCCAGTACTTC. Residues: CASSDQETQYF.

The rearrangement links TRBV9 to TRBJ2-7; 10 bases line up with TRBD1. Germline CDR1 is SGDLS and CDR2 is YYNGEE. V dropped 4 bases and J dropped 6; count of bases not matched to a gene: 4. The CDR3 loop spans 13 amino acids. As DNA, the CDR3 is TGTGCCAGCAGCACCGGGACAGGGGTCGAGCAGTACTTC. It yields the protein CASSTGTGVEQYF.

The chain joins TRBV9 to TRBJ2-7; 9 bases align to TRBD1. Germline lookup yields CDR1 SGDLS and CDR2 YYNGEE. V lost 2 bases to trimming and J lost 4 bases; unmatched junction nucleotides: 4. CDR3 length equals 14 residues. CDR3 loop: CASSVGTGRYEQYF. The CDR3 DNA reads as TGTGCCAGCAGCGTCGGGACAGGGAGATACGAGCAGTACTTC.